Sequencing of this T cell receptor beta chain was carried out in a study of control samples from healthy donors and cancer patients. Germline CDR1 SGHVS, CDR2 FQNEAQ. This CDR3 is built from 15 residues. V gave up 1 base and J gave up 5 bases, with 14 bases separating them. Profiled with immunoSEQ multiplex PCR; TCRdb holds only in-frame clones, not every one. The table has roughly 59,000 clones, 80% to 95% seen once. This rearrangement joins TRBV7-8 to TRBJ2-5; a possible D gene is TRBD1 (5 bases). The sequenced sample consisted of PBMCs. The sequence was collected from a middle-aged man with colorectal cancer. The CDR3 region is CASSLGWGLGETQYF. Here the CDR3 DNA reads TGTGCCAGCAGCTTAGGGTGGGGCCTCGGGGAGACCCAGTACTTC.